A single sample is the source of the 30 T cell receptor beta chains below, sequenced in a study of T cell responses to AZD1222 COVID-19 vaccine. Generated by immunoSEQ multiplex PCR, the TCRdb table keeps only in-frame clones and is missing some. The sample shows about 160,000 clones, under 95% of them seen only once. The sample was peripheral blood, taken on day 0 of MenACWY control vaccination. These receptors were collected from an adult in good health.

V and J are TRBV19 and TRBJ1-2; D possibly corresponds to TRBD1 (5 bases). Trimming took off 2 bases at V and 1 base at J, with 8 bases between the two ends. Germline values: CDR1 LNHDA, CDR2 SQIVND (reference sequence). The CDR3 totals 14 residues. The DNA for the CDR3 is TGTGCCAGTAGTATAAGGGGAATTAACTATGGCTACACCTTC. It specifies CASSIRGINYGYTF.

The chain employs TRBV30 and TRBJ2-4; 9 positions match TRBD2. The germline gives CDR1 GTSNPN, CDR2 SVGIG (reference sequence). Losses at the gene ends were 4 bases for V and 2 bases for J; bases not matched to a gene: 3. The CDR3 is made up of 14 amino acids. The CDR3 loop reads CAWTSGGTKNIQYF. The CDR3 coding sequence is TGTGCCTGGACGAGCGGGGGGACCAAAAACATTCAGTACTTC.

The V and J genes are TRBV7-2 and TRBJ2-5, with 9 positions matching TRBD2. This CDR3 contains 16 residues. Germline V gene sequence: CDR1 SGHTA, CDR2 FQGNSA. V gave up 1 base and J gave up 0 bases; unmatched junction bases: 3. The CDR3 nucleotides read TGTGCCAGCAGCTTAGACAGCGGGAGGTACCAAGAGACCCAGTACTTC. It yields the protein CASSLDSGRYQETQYF.

V and J are TRBV11-2 and TRBJ1-2, with TRBD1 matching 8 bases. The CDR3 extends over 14 amino acids. Germline CDR1 reads SGHAT; CDR2 reads FQNNGV. Losses at the gene ends were 0 bases for V and 7 bases for J; bases not matched to a gene: 4. Here the CDR3 reads CASSLENQGAGYTF. CDR3 DNA sequence: TGTGCCAGCAGCTTAGAGAATCAGGGGGCTGGCTACACCTTC.

J is TRBJ1-1 and V is TRBV29-1; the match to TRBD1 covers 10 bases. V trimming: 6 bases; J trimming: 5 bases; junction bases outside the gene matches: 9. CDR1 SQVTM and CDR2 ANQGSEA come from the germline V gene. The CDR3 has 14 residues. The CDR3 DNA reads as TGCAGCGTCTATAGACAGGGGGCGAGGACTGAAGCTTTCTTT. It translates to CSVYRQGARTEAFF.

This chain joins TRBV7-9 and TRBJ2-5; either TRBD1 or TRBD2 may supply D (5 bases each). CDR1 SEHNR and CDR2 FQNEAQ come from the germline V gene (reference sequence). The CDR3 extends over 15 amino acids. Trimming pared 5 bases from V and 4 bases from J, leaving 17 bases between. The CDR3 reads CASSRHSSGAETQYF. CDR3 DNA sequence: TGTGCCAGCAGCCGACATTCCTCCGGGGCAGAGACCCAGTACTTC.

This sequence joins TRBV5-1 and TRBJ1-1; no clear D. CDR1 is SGHRS and CDR2 is YFSETQ in the germline V gene. The V gene lost 0 bases and the J gene lost 1 base, with 7 bases spanning the gap. The CDR3 loop spans 14 amino acids. CDR3 nucleotides: TGCGCCAGCAGCTTGGCCTCTGCGAACACTGAAGCTTTCTTT. Its protein product is CASSLASANTEAFF.

This clone is a singleton in its sample. This chain uses TRBV28 with TRBJ2-1, with D unresolved. V lost 2 bases, J lost 5 bases, and 7 bases lay in between. CDR1 MDHEN and CDR2 SYDVKM come from the germline V gene. The CDR3 sequence is 13 residues long. For the CDR3, the DNA is TGTGCCAGCAGTTTAGGGCTTAACAATGAGCAGTTCTTC. It yields the protein CASSLGLNNEQFF.

This chain joins TRBV5-6 and TRBJ1-2; D is ambiguous. The CDR3 loop spans 12 amino acids. V shed 1 base and J shed 6 bases, with 7 bases lying between them. CDR1 and CDR2 from the germline V gene are SGHDT and YYEEEE. The CDR3 DNA is TGTGCCAGCAGCTTGATAAGGGATGGCTACACCTTC. Translating gives CASSLIRDGYTF.

This chain connects TRBV5-1 to TRBJ1-3; D remains unclear. Trimming removed 4 bases from V and 4 bases from J, with 12 bases in between. Looked up from germline, CDR1 is SGHRS and CDR2 is YFSETQ. This CDR3 has 14 amino acids. Written as DNA, the CDR3 is TGCGCCAGCAGCCCCGCAGGTGGGGGAAACACCATATATTTT. It codes for CASSPAGGGNTIYF.

The V and J genes are TRBV6-2 or TRBV6-3 and TRBJ1-1; TRBD1 might be the D (5 bases). The CDR3 is 16 residues long. Trimming stripped 6 bases from V and 0 bases from J, with 17 bases between. Per germline, CDR1 MNHEY and CDR2 SVGEGT. The CDR3: CASSKPDSYMNTEAFF. The CDR3, as DNA: TGTGCCAGCAGCAAACCTGACAGCTACATGAACACTGAAGCTTTCTTT.

The J gene is TRBJ2-1, the V gene TRBV2; no definite D call. The germline V gene has CDR1 SNHLY and CDR2 FYNNEI. V lost 4 bases and J 4 bases, leaving 8 bases between the germline ends. This CDR3 has 13 residues. The CDR3 reads CASSVGRYNEQFF. The CDR3 bases are TGTGCCAGCAGTGTGGGTAGATACAATGAGCAGTTCTTC. Filled out from reference TRBV2 and TRBJ2-1, the complete variable domain reads EPEVTQTPSHQVTQMGQEVILRCVPISNHLYFYWYRQILGQKVEFLVSFYNNEISEKSEIFDDQFSVERPDGSNFTLKIRSTKLEDSAMYFCASSVGRYNEQFFGPGTRLTVL.

V and J are TRBV5-6 and TRBJ2-1; TRBD2 might be the D (6 bases). CDR3 length equals 11 residues. CDR1 and CDR2 (germline): SGHDT, YYEEEE. Trimming removed 4 bases from V and 10 bases from J, with 9 bases in between. In DNA, the CDR3 is TGTGCCAGCAGCCGACTAGACGAGCAGTTCTTC. Amino acids: CASSRLDEQFF.

This clone was seen a single time. The V call is TRBV28, the J call TRBJ1-5, with TRBD1 matching over 7 bases. The CDR3 runs 15 residues. Germline-derived CDR1 and CDR2 are MDHEN and SYDVKM. V was clipped by 5 bases and J by 4 bases; unmatched bases: 8. The CDR3 spells CASSPISDRNQPQHF. The CDR3, as DNA: TGTGCCAGCAGTCCCATATCGGACAGGAATCAGCCCCAGCATTTT.

J is TRBJ2-7 and V is TRBV4-3, with TRBD2 identical over 8 bases. CDR3 size: 15 residues. CDR1 and CDR2 (germline): LGHNA, YSLEER. The junction had 4 bases not matched to a gene; V was cut back by 3 bases and J by 0 bases. The chain's CDR3 is CASSHQLAVSYEQYF. In DNA form, the CDR3 reads TGCGCCAGCAGCCACCAACTAGCGGTCTCCTACGAGCAGTACTTC.

The genes are TRBV7-6 and TRBJ2-1, with D unresolved. V lost 5 bases and J lost 3, with 17 bases in between. Germline lookup yields CDR1 SGHVS and CDR2 FNYEAQ. The CDR3 is 16 amino acids. The CDR3 loop reads CASSPYSRSVYNEQFF. CDR3 DNA sequence: TGTGCCAGCAGCCCATACTCGAGGTCCGTCTACAATGAGCAGTTCTTC.

The J gene is TRBJ1-2, the V gene TRBV9; D unclear. Trimming shortened V by 0 bases and J by 4 bases, and 10 bases separated the two germline ends. The CDR3 totals 14 residues. CDR1 and CDR2 (germline): SGDLS, YYNGEE. CDR3 amino acids: CASSVGTDTYGYTF. The CDR3 DNA follows: TGTGCCAGCAGCGTAGGTACGGATACCTATGGCTACACCTTC.

This chain joins TRBV19 and TRBJ2-7; tentative D call: TRBD2 (6 bases). Germline values: CDR1 LNHDA, CDR2 SQIVND (reference sequence). The V gene lost 6 bases and the J gene lost 3 bases, with 9 bases spanning the gap. This CDR3 is 12 amino acids long. DNA of the CDR3: TGTGCCAGTAGCGGGGACTTCTACGAGCAGTACTTC. This translates into CASSGDFYEQYF. Drawing the rest from reference TRBV19 and TRBJ2-7, the complete variable domain is DGGITQSPKYLFRKEGQNVTLSCEQNLNHDAMYWYRQDPGQGLRLIYYSQIVNDFQKGDIAEGYSVSREKKESFPLTVTSAQKNPTAFYLCASSGDFYEQYFGPGTRLTVT.

J is TRBJ2-2 and V is TRBV9, with 11 bases matching TRBD2. The CDR3 is 14 residues long. V trimming: 6 bases; J trimming: 5 bases; junction bases outside the gene matches: 3. Germline V gives CDR1 SGDLS, CDR2 YYNGEE. The CDR3 sequence is CASNRLAGTGELFF. For the CDR3, the DNA is TGTGCCAGCAACCGACTAGCGGGGACCGGGGAGCTGTTTTTT. Variable domain in full (rest from reference TRBV9 and TRBJ2-2): DSGVTQTPKHLITATGQRVTLRCSPRSGDLSVYWYQQSLDQGLQFLIQYYNGEERAKGNILERFSAQQFPDLHSELNLSSLELGDSALYFCASNRLAGTGELFFGEGSRLTVL.

This clone was detected once. The chain links TRBV24-1 to TRBJ2-1; no clear D gene. Deletions cut 1 base from V and 10 bases from J, with 4 bases between. Looked up from germline, CDR1 is KGHDR and CDR2 is SFDVKD. CDR3 length equals 11 residues. The CDR3 DNA sequence: TGTGCCACCAGTGATTTCGCCGAGCAGTTCTTC. Amino acids: CATSDFAEQFF.

The rearrangement uses TRBV6-1 and TRBJ2-1; possible D gene TRBD2, 6 bases. CDR1 and CDR2 (germline): MNHNS, SASEGT. CDR3 length: 15 residues. The V end was cut by 1 base, the J end by 1 base, with 8 bases between. The CDR3 reads CASSEEEGSYNEQFF. For the CDR3, the DNA is TGTGCCAGCAGTGAAGAGGAGGGTTCCTACAATGAGCAGTTCTTC.

This clone was recorded a few times. V is TRBV2 and J is TRBJ1-3, with D perhaps TRBD1 (5 bases). This CDR3 spans 13 amino acids. Germline CDR1 reads SNHLY; CDR2 reads FYNNEI. The V end lost 8 bases, the J end lost 0 bases, and 8 bases lay between the germline ends. The CDR3 DNA reads TGTGCCAGCGGGGGTTTCTCTGGAAACACCATATATTTT. This sequence encodes CASGGFSGNTIYF. Filled out from reference TRBV2 and TRBJ1-3, the complete variable domain reads EPEVTQTPSHQVTQMGQEVILRCVPISNHLYFYWYRQILGQKVEFLVSFYNNEISEKSEIFDDQFSVERPDGSNFTLKIRSTKLEDSAMYFCASGGFSGNTIYFGEGSWLTVV.

The chain combines TRBV6-5 with TRBJ1-6; D not certain. Trimming took 6 bases from V and 2 from J, leaving 5 bases between them. Germline values: CDR1 MNHEY, CDR2 SVGAGI. The CDR3 consists of 13 residues. The CDR3 bases are TGTGCCAGCAGACCGGCCTATAATTCACCCCTCCACTTT. Its translation: CASRPAYNSPLHF.

V usage is TRBV14 and J usage is TRBJ2-3; D is ambiguous. This CDR3 has 14 amino acids. CDR1 is SGHDN and CDR2 is FVKESK in the germline V gene. Trimming cost V 2 bases and J 2 bases, with 8 bases left between them. The CDR3 coding sequence is TGTGCCAGCAGCCAAAACCAGTTCACAGATACGCAGTATTTT. It codes for CASSQNQFTDTQYF.

The J gene is TRBJ1-5, the V gene TRBV28; D not certain. This CDR3 contains 13 residues. V was shortened by 3 bases and J by 4 bases, with 7 bases between the two germline ends. CDR1 and CDR2 from the germline V gene are MDHEN and SYDVKM. Here the CDR3 DNA reads TGTGCCAGCAGTTTCGAAGAGAATCAGCCCCAGCATTTT. The encoded protein is CASSFEENQPQHF.

The V and J genes are TRBV27 and TRBJ1-3, with 9 bases aligning to TRBD1. Per the germline V gene, CDR1 is MNHEY and CDR2 is SMNVEV (reference sequence). The J segment lost 4 bases and the V segment lost 6 bases, leaving 1 base of the junction unmatched. The CDR3 extends over 13 amino acids. The CDR3 loop reads CASRQGAGNTIYF. CDR3 bases: TGTGCCAGCAGACAGGGGGCCGGAAACACCATATATTTT.

The genes are TRBV9 and TRBJ1-5; no clear D. This CDR3 region has 15 residues. V was pared by 4 bases and J by 2 bases, with 13 bases between. Germline V gives CDR1 SGDLS, CDR2 YYNGEE. In DNA form, the CDR3 reads TGTGCCAGCAGCCGTGGGAGTTATGGCAATCAGCCCCAGCATTTT. Translating it yields CASSRGSYGNQPQHF.

The chain combines TRBV24-1 with TRBJ1-3; D perhaps matches TRBD1 (5 bases). The germline V gene encodes CDR1 KGHDR and CDR2 SFDVKD. CDR3 length equals 16 residues. Trimming stripped 3 bases from V and 4 bases from J, with 15 bases between. Written as DNA, the CDR3 is TGTGCCACCAGTGATCCCCAGGGAGCTACAGGAAACACCATATATTTT. Residues: CATSDPQGATGNTIYF.

The rearrangement joins TRBV27 to TRBJ1-1; 10 bases match TRBD1. This CDR3 is built from 15 residues. The junction had 8 bases not matched to a gene; V was cut back by 5 bases and J by 5 bases. From germline, CDR1 is MNHEY and CDR2 SMNVEV (reference sequence). CDR3 DNA sequence: TGTGCCAGCAGTACTAGACAGGGGGCGCGGACTGAAGCTTTCTTT. Protein product: CASSTRQGARTEAFF.

CDR3 nucleotides: TGTGCCAGCAGTTTACAAACTAACTATGGCTACACCTTC. This sequence encodes CASSLQTNYGYTF. The V and J genes are TRBV28 and TRBJ1-2; D gene unclear. Germline V lookup: CDR1 MDHEN, CDR2 SYDVKM. The V gene lost 2 bases and the J gene lost 0 bases, with 4 bases spanning the gap. The CDR3 is made up of 13 amino acids.